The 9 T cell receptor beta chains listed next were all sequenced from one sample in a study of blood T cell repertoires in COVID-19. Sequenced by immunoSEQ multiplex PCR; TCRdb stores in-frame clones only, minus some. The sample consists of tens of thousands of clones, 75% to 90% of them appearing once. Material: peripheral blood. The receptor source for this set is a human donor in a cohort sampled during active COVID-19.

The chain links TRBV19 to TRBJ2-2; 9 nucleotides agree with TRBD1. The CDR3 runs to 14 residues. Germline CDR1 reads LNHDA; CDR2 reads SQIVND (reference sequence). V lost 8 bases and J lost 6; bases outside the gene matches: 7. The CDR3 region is CASSKDRGSGELFF. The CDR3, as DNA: TGTGCCAGTTCCAAGGACAGGGGATCCGGGGAGCTGTTTTTT.

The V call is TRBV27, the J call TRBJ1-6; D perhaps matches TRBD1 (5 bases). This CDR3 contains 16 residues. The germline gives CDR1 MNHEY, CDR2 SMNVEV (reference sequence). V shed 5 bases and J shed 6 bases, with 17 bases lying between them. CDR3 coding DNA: TGTGCCAGCAGTCTAAGGACCGGGACTTCTAATTCACCCCTCCACTTT. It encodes CASSLRTGTSNSPLHF.

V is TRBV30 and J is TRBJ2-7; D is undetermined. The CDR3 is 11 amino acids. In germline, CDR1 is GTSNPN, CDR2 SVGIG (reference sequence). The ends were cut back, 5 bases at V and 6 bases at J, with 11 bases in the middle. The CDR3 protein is CAWESCGEQYF. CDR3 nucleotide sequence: TGTGCCTGGGAATCTTGCGGCGAGCAGTACTTC.

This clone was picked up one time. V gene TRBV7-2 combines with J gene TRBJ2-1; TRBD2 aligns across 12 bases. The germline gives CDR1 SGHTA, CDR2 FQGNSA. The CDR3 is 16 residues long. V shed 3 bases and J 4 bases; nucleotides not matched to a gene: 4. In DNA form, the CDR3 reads TGTGCCAGCAGCTTCGCTAGCGGGGGGGAATACAATGAGCAGTTCTTC. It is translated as CASSFASGGEYNEQFF.

The CDR3: CASSLERQGNTEAFF. The CDR3 coding sequence is TGTGCCAGCAGCTTAGAGAGACAGGGGAACACTGAAGCTTTCTTT. J is TRBJ1-1 and V is TRBV11-2; 7 positions match TRBD1. Per germline, CDR1 SGHAT and CDR2 FQNNGV. The CDR3 loop spans 15 amino acids. J lost 1 base, V lost 0 bases, and 2 bases had no gene match.

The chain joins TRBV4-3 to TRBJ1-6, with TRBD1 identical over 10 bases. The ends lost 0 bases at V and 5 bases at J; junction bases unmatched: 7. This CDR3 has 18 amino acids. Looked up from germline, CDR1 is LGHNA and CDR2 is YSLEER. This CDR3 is CASSQDLDRGGDNSPLHF. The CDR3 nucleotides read TGCGCCAGCAGCCAAGATCTGGACAGGGGGGGGGATAATTCACCCCTCCACTTT.

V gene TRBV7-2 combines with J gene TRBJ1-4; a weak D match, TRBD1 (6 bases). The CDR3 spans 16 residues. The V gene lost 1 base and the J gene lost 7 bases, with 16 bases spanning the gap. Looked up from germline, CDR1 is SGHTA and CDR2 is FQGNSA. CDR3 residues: CASSLEGGLRGEKLFF. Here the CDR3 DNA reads TGTGCCAGCAGCTTAGAGGGGGGGCTGAGAGGTGAAAAACTGTTTTTT.

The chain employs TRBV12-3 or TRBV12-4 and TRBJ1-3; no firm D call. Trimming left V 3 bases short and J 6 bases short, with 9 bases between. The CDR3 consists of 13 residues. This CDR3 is CASSLWLVNTIYF. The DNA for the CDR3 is TGTGCCAGCAGTTTGTGGCTAGTAAACACCATATATTTT.

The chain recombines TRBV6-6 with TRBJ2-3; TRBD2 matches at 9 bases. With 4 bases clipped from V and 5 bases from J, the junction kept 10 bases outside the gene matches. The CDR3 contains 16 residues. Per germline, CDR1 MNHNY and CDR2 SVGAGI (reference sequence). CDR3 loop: CASSSRLSGGRDTQYF. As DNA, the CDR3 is TGTGCCAGCAGTTCCCGACTAAGCGGGGGGAGAGATACGCAGTATTTT.